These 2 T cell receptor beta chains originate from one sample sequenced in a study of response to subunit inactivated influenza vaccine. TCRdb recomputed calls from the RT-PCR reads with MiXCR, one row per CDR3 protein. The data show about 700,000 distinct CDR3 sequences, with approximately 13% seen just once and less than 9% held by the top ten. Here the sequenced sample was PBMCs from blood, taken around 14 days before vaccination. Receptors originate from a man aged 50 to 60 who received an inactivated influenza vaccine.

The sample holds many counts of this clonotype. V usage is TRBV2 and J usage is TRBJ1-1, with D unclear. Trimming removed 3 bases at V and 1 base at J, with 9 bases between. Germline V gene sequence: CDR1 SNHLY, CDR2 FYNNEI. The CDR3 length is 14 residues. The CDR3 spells CASSDPTGNTEAFF. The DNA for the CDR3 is TGTGCCAGCAGTGACCCGACGGGGAACACTGAAGCTTTCTTT.

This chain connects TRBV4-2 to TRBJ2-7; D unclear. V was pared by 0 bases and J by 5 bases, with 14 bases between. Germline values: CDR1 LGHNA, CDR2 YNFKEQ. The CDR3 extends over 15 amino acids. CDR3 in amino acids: CASSQERLTFHEQYF. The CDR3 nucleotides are TGTGCCAGCAGCCAAGAAAGGCTGACGTTTCACGAGCAGTACTTC.